This entry concerns a single T cell receptor (beta chain). The target antigen is unknown. The length of the CDR3 is 21 residues. Trimming took off 5 bases at V and 2 bases at J, with 31 bases between the two ends. Germline-derived CDR1 and CDR2 are WNHNN and SYGVQD (reference sequence). The data are from a study of CD8+CD57+ T cells in acquired aplastic anemia. Study outcomes and limitations: The study found no significant CD8+ Simpson's diversity difference between patients and controls.

Genomic DNA, the template, was used for profiling of the TCR beta VDJ and CDR3. MiXCR was run by TCRdb on the reads, yielding one entry per CDR3 protein. The table includes about 110,000 distinct CDR3 sequences, 40% to 65% detected once. The chain is built from TRBV10-1 and TRBJ1-5; D unclear. Sequenced: sorted CD4+, CD8+, or CD8+CD57+ T cells (not recorded which) from PBMCs. This TCR was recovered from a human donor in good health, serving as a control. The CDR3 protein is CASSPISLSNTGVYGNQPQHF. In DNA, the CDR3 is TGCGCCAGCAGTCCCATCAGCTTGTCGAACACCGGGGTTTATGGCAATCAGCCCCAGCATTTT.